The 20 T cell receptor beta chains given below trace back to one sample, sequenced in a study of cytomegalovirus exposure and HLA in healthy donors (dated by TCRdb to 2016 to 2017). Receptors were amplified or captured by the immunoSEQ multiplex PCR assay. For the multiplex PCR, a mixture combining 60 forward primers for TCR Vbeta segments and 13 reverse primers for TCR Jbeta segments was used. TCRdb holds this immuneACCESS table with in-frame rearrangements only. Some clones are missing; in checked studies, unresolved V genes explain under half, and the rest has no known cause. Here the sample has some 160,000 clones; over 70% occur a single time. More than 6% of the sample belongs to the ten largest clones. The sample consisted of PBMCs. These receptors came from a middle-aged woman in good health and CMV-seropositive.

The CDR3 region has the DNA TGTGCCAGCAGGCCCCAGGGAGGTGACTATGGCTACACCTTC. Translated, it gives CASRPQGGDYGYTF. This chain links TRBV6-6 with TRBJ1-2; D may be TRBD1 (5 bases). CDR1 is MNHNY, CDR2 SVGAGI, per germline (reference sequence). Between the trimmed V and J ends, which lost 6 bases and 3 bases, there was a span of 14 bases. This CDR3 contains 14 residues.

This chain links TRBV15 with TRBJ1-1, with 7 bases aligning to TRBD1. Germline V CDR1 and CDR2: LNHNV, YYDKDF (reference sequence). The CDR3 totals 14 residues. The J segment lost 4 bases and the V segment lost 1 base, leaving 3 bases of the junction unmatched. The CDR3 here is CATSRGQGGTEAFF. The CDR3 DNA reads TGTGCCACCAGCAGAGGACAGGGAGGCACTGAAGCTTTCTTT. Full variable domain (rest looked up from reference TRBV15 and TRBJ1-1): DAMVIQNPRYQVTQFGKPVTLSCSQTLNHNVMYWYQQKSSQAPKLLFHYYDKDFNNEADTPDNFQSRRPNTSFCFLDIRSPGLGDTAMYLCATSRGQGGTEAFFGQGTRLTVV.

The chain is built from TRBV7-9 and TRBJ2-4; 7 bases line up with TRBD2. Germline values: CDR1 SEHNR, CDR2 FQNEAQ (reference sequence). The CDR3 contains 16 residues. With V trimmed by 1 base and J by 0 bases, 3 bases remained unmatched. The DNA for the CDR3 is TGTGCCAGCAGCTTAGGAGCGGGGATAGCCAAAAACATTCAGTACTTC. Its translation: CASSLGAGIAKNIQYF. The full variable domain, rest sourced from reference TRBV7-9 and TRBJ2-4, is DTGVSQNPRHKITKRGQNVTFRCDPISEHNRLYWYRQTLGQGPEFLTYFQNEAQLEKSRLLSDRFSAERPKGSFSTLEIQRTEQGDSAMYLCASSLGAGIAKNIQYFGAGTRLSVL.

As for this clone: Other DNA sequences in the sample encode the same CDR3. This CDR3 reads CASSQPDRENTEAFF. The CDR3, as DNA: TGCGCCAGCAGCCAGCCGGACAGGGAAAACACTGAAGCTTTCTTT. This sequence joins TRBV4-1 and TRBJ1-1, with 8 positions matching TRBD1. The junction had 5 bases not matched to a gene; V was cut back by 3 bases and J by 2 bases. CDR1 MGHRA and CDR2 YSYEKL come from the germline V gene. The CDR3 is made up of 15 amino acids.

The J gene is TRBJ1-1, the V gene TRBV7-2; D unclear. The CDR3 consists of 15 residues. V lost 1 base, J lost 4 bases, and 13 bases lay in between. Germline CDR1 reads SGHTA; CDR2 reads FQGNSA. CDR3 nucleotides: TGTGCCAGCAGCTTAGAAATTAGGAGGGCCACTGAAGCTTTCTTT. Protein sequence: CASSLEIRRATEAFF. Supplemented by reference TRBV7-2 and TRBJ1-1, the full variable domain reads GAGVSQSPSNKVTEKGKDVELRCDPISGHTALYWYRQSLGQGLEFLIYFQGNSAPDKSGLPSDRFSAERTGGSVSTLTIQRTQQEDSAVYLCASSLEIRRATEAFFGQGTRLTVV.

The chain employs TRBV7-2 and TRBJ2-2; no reliable D call. The germline gives CDR1 SGHTA, CDR2 FQGNSA. V was clipped by 5 bases and J by 1 base, with 11 bases between them. CDR3 size: 15 residues. DNA for the CDR3: TGTGCCAGCAGCCATCGTGGCTTGAACACCGGGGAGCTGTTTTTT. Protein sequence: CASSHRGLNTGELFF.

This chain links TRBV14 with TRBJ2-7; a weak D match, TRBD1 (6 bases). Trimming left V 0 bases short and J 4 bases short, with 10 bases between. Germline lookup yields CDR1 SGHDN and CDR2 FVKESK. CDR3 length: 14 residues. This CDR3 reads CASSQDRGSYEQYF. The CDR3 coding sequence is TGTGCCAGCAGCCAAGACAGGGGATCATACGAGCAGTACTTC.

This clone was found a few times. The J gene is TRBJ1-4, the V gene TRBV6-1; a possible D gene is TRBD1 (5 bases). The CDR3 is 14 amino acids. Trimming left V 3 bases short and J 8 bases short, with 13 bases between. CDR1 and CDR2 (germline): MNHNS, SASEGT. CDR3 region: CASSDPGLREKLFF. The CDR3, as DNA: TGTGCCAGCAGTGACCCAGGGTTAAGGGAAAAACTGTTTTTT.

The chain carries TRBV5-6 and TRBJ2-7; 7 bases map to TRBD1. Trimming took 4 bases from V and 3 from J; bases not matched to a gene: 4. The CDR3 contains 13 residues. The germline CDR1 and CDR2 sequences are SGHDT and YYEEEE. DNA of the CDR3: TGTGCCAGCAGCACTGGGACAGTCTACGAGCAGTACTTC. Translation: CASSTGTVYEQYF.

The table lists this clone with a few counts. The chain links TRBV18 to TRBJ1-2; TRBD1 matches 7 bases. From germline, CDR1 is KGHSH and CDR2 LQKENI. The CDR3 consists of 14 residues. The V and J ends lost 3 bases and 4 bases, in that order; junction bases with no gene match: 5. The CDR3 bases are TGTGCCAGCTCACCCGGGGACAGCCCCTATGGCTACACCTTC. Translated: CASSPGDSPYGYTF. The complete variable domain, with remaining parts taken from reference TRBV18 and TRBJ1-2, reads NAGVMQNPRHLVRRRGQEARLRCSPMKGHSHVYWYRQLPEEGLKFMVYLQKENIIDESGMPKERFSAEFPKEGPSILRIQQVVRGDSAAYFCASSPGDSPYGYTFGSGTRLTVV.

The gene calls are TRBV28 and TRBJ2-1; D gene unclear. V was shortened by 6 bases and J by 1 base, with 13 bases between the two germline ends. Germline V gene data show CDR1 as MDHEN and CDR2 as SYDVKM. The CDR3 covers 15 residues. The CDR3 DNA reads TGTGCCAGCAGCCACTCACTCTTTTCCTACAATGAGCAGTTCTTC. Its translation: CASSHSLFSYNEQFF.

J is TRBJ2-7 and V is TRBV30; 12 nucleotides match TRBD2. The CDR3 length is 16 residues. The V gene end was trimmed by 3 bases and the J gene end by 4 bases; junction bases not matched to a gene: 10. The germline CDR1 and CDR2 sequences are GTSNPN and SVGIG (reference sequence). CDR3 protein: CAWSAPRTSGVYEQYF. DNA for the CDR3: TGTGCCTGGAGCGCTCCCCGGACTAGCGGGGTGTACGAGCAGTACTTC.

Details on this clone: An end of the junction differs from the germline gene, which may be a read error. This sequence joins TRBV30 and TRBJ1-5, with 10 nucleotides matching TRBD1. Germline assignment: CDR1 GTSNPN and CDR2 SVGIG (reference sequence). The CDR3 spans 16 residues. CDR3: CAWSPPTGGGKQPQHF. The CDR3 coding sequence is TGTGCCTGGAGCCCCCCGACAGGGGGCGGCAAGCAGCCCCAGCATTTT.

The J gene is TRBJ2-1, the V gene TRBV5-1, with 11 positions matching TRBD2. From germline, CDR1 is SGHRS and CDR2 YFSETQ. There are 15 residues in the CDR3. V trimming: 4 bases; J trimming: 10 bases; junction bases outside the gene matches: 10. This CDR3 reads CASSVTSGGFSEQFF. CDR3 coding DNA: TGCGCCAGCAGCGTCACTAGCGGGGGATTTTCGGAGCAGTTCTTC.

In DNA, the CDR3 is TGTGCCAGCAGCGTAGTGGCAGGGGCCTCCTACACCTTC. Encoded protein: CASSVVAGASYTF. This chain joins TRBV9 and TRBJ1-2; D may be TRBD1 (6 bases). This CDR3 has 13 residues. Per germline, CDR1 SGDLS and CDR2 YYNGEE. With 0 bases removed from V and 10 bases from J, the gap between germline ends came to 13 bases.

The V gene is TRBV7-6, the J gene TRBJ1-1, with TRBD1 matching over 10 bases. The CDR3 is 15 amino acids. The V gene's germline CDR1 is SGHVS and CDR2 FNYEAQ. V was pared by 4 bases and J by 6 bases, with 8 bases of the junction left unmatched. In DNA, the CDR3 is TGTGCCAGCAGCTCCGGGACAGGGGAGGGACCTGAAGCTTTCTTT. Encoded protein: CASSSGTGEGPEAFF.

The chain employs TRBV30 and TRBJ2-7; TRBD1 is a possible D gene (6 bases). This CDR3 comprises 13 residues. From germline, CDR1 is GTSNPN and CDR2 SVGIG (reference sequence). The V and J ends lost 3 bases and 2 bases respectively, with 11 bases between them. The CDR3 sequence is CAWRHRATYEQYF. The DNA for the CDR3 is TGTGCCTGGAGACACAGGGCTACCTACGAGCAGTACTTC.

The J gene is TRBJ2-5, the V gene TRBV7-6, with TRBD2 identical over 8 bases. CDR1 and CDR2 (germline): SGHVS, FNYEAQ. Trimming removed 6 bases from V and 0 bases from J; junction bases left unmatched: 9. The CDR3 runs 16 residues. CDR3 DNA sequence: TGTGCCAGCAGTTCCGGGACTAGGACGAACCAAGAGACCCAGTACTTC. This gives the protein CASSSGTRTNQETQYF.

The rearrangement uses TRBV19 and TRBJ1-1, with D possibly TRBD1 on 5 matching bases. V gave up 7 bases and J gave up 8 bases, with 14 bases separating them. CDR1 is LNHDA and CDR2 is SQIVND in the germline V gene (reference sequence). The CDR3 consists of 12 residues. CDR3 DNA sequence: TGTGCCAGTAAAATCACAGGCTTAGAAGCTTTCTTT. Protein sequence: CASKITGLEAFF.

The chain carries TRBV18 and TRBJ1-4, with 9 positions matching TRBD1. The CDR3 has 14 amino acids. In germline, CDR1 is KGHSH, CDR2 LQKENI. J lost 5 bases, V lost 4 bases, and 2 bases had no gene match. The chain's CDR3 is CASSQDRGNEKLFF. The CDR3 DNA is TGTGCCAGCTCACAGGACAGGGGAAATGAAAAACTGTTTTTT.